The 28 T cell receptor beta chains below were found in one sample sequenced in a study of CDR3 diversity in severe acne. TCRdb itself ran the PCR reads through MiXCR, one entry per CDR3 protein. The sample includes 65,000 to 95,000 distinct CDR3 sequences, approximately 51% of them seen just once. Sequencing was performed on blood. These receptors all stem from a male donor in good health, without acne.

This chain uses TRBV14 with TRBJ2-7; 7 nucleotides align to TRBD1. The CDR3 spans 14 residues. The germline CDR1 and CDR2 sequences are SGHDN and FVKESK. V was clipped by 0 bases and J by 3 bases; unmatched bases: 2. The chain's CDR3 is CASSQEGQNYEQYF. Here the CDR3 DNA reads TGTGCCAGCAGCCAAGAGGGACAGAACTACGAGCAGTACTTC.

This rearrangement joins TRBV20-1 to TRBJ2-5, with 9 bases aligning to TRBD1. Trimming removed 7 bases from V and 1 base from J; junction bases left unmatched: 1. In germline, CDR1 is DFQATT, CDR2 SNEGSKA (reference sequence). The CDR3 covers 12 residues. The CDR3 DNA is TGCAGTGTGGGACAGGGCCAAGAGACCCAGTACTTC. It yields the protein CSVGQGQETQYF.

This clonotype was detected many times. The chain recombines TRBV5-1 with TRBJ2-7; D unresolved. The CDR3 runs 13 residues. Germline V CDR1 and CDR2: SGHRS, YFSETQ. Trimming left V 2 bases short and J 6 bases short, with 12 bases between. CDR3 coding DNA: TGCGCCAGCAGCTTACCCTCACAGCCCGAGCAGTACTTC. It codes for CASSLPSQPEQYF.

The rearrangement joins TRBV14 to TRBJ2-3, with 13 bases aligning to TRBD2. Germline loops: CDR1 SGHDN, CDR2 FVKESK. The V and J ends lost 4 bases and 3 bases, in that order; junction bases with no gene match: 4. The CDR3 totals 16 residues. CDR3 nucleotides: TGTGCCAGCAGCCGCAGACTAGCGGGAGGAACAGATACGCAGTATTTT. Amino acids: CASSRRLAGGTDTQYF.

This clonotype has more than one count but fewer than ten. This chain links TRBV20-1 with TRBJ2-4; TRBD2 matches 12 bases. Germline V gives CDR1 DFQATT, CDR2 SNEGSKA (reference sequence). Trimming removed 6 bases from V and 6 bases from J; junction bases left unmatched: 3. The CDR3 has 13 amino acids. The CDR3 protein is CSAGTSGLNIQYF. For the CDR3, the DNA is TGCAGTGCCGGGACTAGCGGGTTAAACATTCAGTACTTC.

V usage is TRBV2 and J usage is TRBJ2-7; 8 nucleotides line up with TRBD1. Germline values: CDR1 SNHLY, CDR2 FYNNEI. Trimming at V came to 5 bases and at J to 6 bases, leaving 9 bases not matched to a gene. CDR3 length: 14 amino acids. The CDR3 region is CASSLAGGYGEQYF. CDR3 nucleotide sequence: TGTGCCAGCAGTTTAGCAGGGGGCTATGGCGAGCAGTACTTC.

The V gene is TRBV5-6, the J gene TRBJ2-5; 10 bases are shared with TRBD1. V gave up 3 bases and J gave up 2 bases; unmatched junction bases: 7. The CDR3 length is 16 residues. Germline-derived CDR1 and CDR2 are SGHDT and YYEEEE. In DNA form, the CDR3 reads TGTGCCAGCAGCTGGGGACAGGGGATGCTACAAGAGACCCAGTACTTC. The encoded protein is CASSWGQGMLQETQYF.

This clonotype showed up many times. The V and J genes are TRBV6-4 and TRBJ2-3; 8 nucleotides align to TRBD2. J lost 7 bases, V lost 3 bases, and 9 bases had no gene match. The CDR3 extends over 15 amino acids. Per germline, CDR1 MRHNA and CDR2 SNTAGT. CDR3 residues: CASSERSGSLNTQYF. DNA of the CDR3: TGTGCCAGCAGTGAAAGAAGCGGGAGTCTGAATACGCAGTATTTT.

As regards this clonotype: A single base separates this from a much larger clone, so it may be a read error. The rearrangement uses TRBV30 and TRBJ2-7; possible D gene TRBD1, 5 bases. The germline V gene encodes CDR1 GTSNPN and CDR2 SVGIG (reference sequence). V was trimmed by 7 bases and J by 2 bases, leaving 15 bases between them. The CDR3 length is 13 residues. CDR3 protein: CALHRAGTYEQYF. The CDR3 DNA reads TGTGCCTTACACCGGGCAGGGACCTACGAGCAGTACTTC.

The J gene is TRBJ2-1, the V gene TRBV20-1; 11 nucleotides line up with TRBD2. The CDR3 sequence is 15 residues long. The junction had 9 bases not matched to a gene; V was cut back by 5 bases and J by 6 bases. Germline assignment: CDR1 DFQATT and CDR2 SNEGSKA (reference sequence). CDR3 sequence (DNA): TGCAGTGCTTTGACTAGCGGGGAATTTGTCAATGAGCAGTTCTTC. Amino acid sequence: CSALTSGEFVNEQFF.

Concerning this clonotype itself: A read error is likely, as this CDR3 ends without the conserved phenylalanine or tryptophan. The DNA is omitted, as the CDR3 cannot be located on it reliably, and the CDR3 follows TCRdb's listing. The CDR3 protein is CATSRQDRYYGPAS. The chain carries TRBV7-8 and TRBJ1-2. The CDR3 contains 14 residues when both ends are counted. The germline CDR1 and CDR2 sequences are SGHVS and FQNEAQ.

The chain employs TRBV29-1 and TRBJ2-7, with 8 bases fitting TRBD1. Germline assignment: CDR1 SQVTM and CDR2 ANQGSEA. The V segment lost 6 bases and the J segment 7 bases; nucleotides outside the gene matches: 5. CDR3 size: 11 residues. CDR3 sequence: CSVGQGEEQYF. The CDR3, as DNA: TGCAGCGTAGGACAGGGCGAAGAGCAGTACTTC.

This clonotype was seen a single time. The gene calls are TRBV5-1 and TRBJ2-3; D uncertain. The V end was cut by 1 base, the J end by 8 bases, with 8 bases between. CDR1 is SGHRS, CDR2 YFSETQ, per germline. The CDR3 is 12 amino acids. The CDR3 here is CASSLILGTQYF. The CDR3 DNA is TGCGCCAGCAGCTTGATATTAGGTACGCAGTATTTT. Full variable domain (missing parts from reference TRBV5-1 and TRBJ2-3): KAGVTQTPRYLIKTRGQQVTLSCSPISGHRSVSWYQQTPGQGLQFLFEYFSETQRNKGNFPGRFSGRQFSNSRSEMNVSTLELGDSALYLCASSLILGTQYFGPGTRLTVL.

This chain links TRBV20-1 with TRBJ2-5, with 7 bases matching TRBD1. The CDR3 covers 14 residues. Unmatched junction bases numbered 8, after V lost 0 bases and J lost 7 bases. The germline V gene encodes CDR1 DFQATT and CDR2 SNEGSKA (reference sequence). The CDR3 coding sequence is TGCAGTGCTAGAGATGAGACAGGGTTCAGGACCCAGTACTTC. Its protein product is CSARDETGFRTQYF.

The table lists this clonotype with a few counts. This chain links TRBV9 with TRBJ2-7; 11 nucleotides agree with TRBD2. This CDR3 contains 15 residues. With 0 bases clipped from V and 4 bases from J, the junction kept 3 bases outside the gene matches. Germline CDR1 reads SGDLS; CDR2 reads YYNGEE. The CDR3 region is CASSVVAGGPYEQYF. The DNA of the CDR3 is TGTGCCAGCAGCGTAGTAGCGGGAGGGCCGTACGAGCAGTACTTC.

The chain recombines TRBV25-1 with TRBJ1-2; no clear D. CDR3 length equals 13 residues. V dropped 6 bases and J dropped 8 bases, with 16 bases sitting between them. Germline loops: CDR1 MGHDK, CDR2 SYGVNS. The CDR3 is CASSATYTRGYTF. The CDR3 DNA reads TGTGCCAGCAGCGCAACTTACACTCGGGGCTACACCTTC.

This clonotype was seen many times. The chain combines TRBV4-2 with TRBJ1-1; 10 positions match TRBD1. Trimming at V came to 8 bases and at J to 5 bases, leaving 8 bases not matched to a gene. The CDR3 covers 14 residues. Germline V gives CDR1 LGHNA, CDR2 YNFKEQ. As DNA, the CDR3 is TGTGCCAGCGCGGAAGGGGACAGGGGAACTGAAGCTTTCTTT. It encodes CASAEGDRGTEAFF.

The V and J genes are TRBV2 and TRBJ2-2; 10 bases agree with TRBD2. V lost 5 bases to trimming and J lost 5 bases; unmatched junction nucleotides: 2. This CDR3 region has 14 residues. The germline gives CDR1 SNHLY, CDR2 FYNNEI. CDR3 sequence reads: CASSLTSGTGELFF. The DNA for the CDR3 is TGTGCCAGCAGTCTGACTAGCGGGACCGGGGAGCTGTTTTTT.

This clonotype was counted many times. V gene TRBV7-9 combines with J gene TRBJ2-5; D is undetermined. V was pared by 1 base and J by 1 base, with 13 bases between. Germline V lookup: CDR1 SEHNR, CDR2 FQNEAQ (reference sequence). CDR3 size: 16 residues. The CDR3 protein is CASSLVLGFGQETQYF. As DNA, the CDR3 is TGTGCCAGCAGCTTAGTTCTGGGGTTCGGCCAAGAGACCCAGTACTTC.

This clonotype was recorded many times. The V gene is TRBV20-1, the J gene TRBJ2-3, with D perhaps matching TRBD1 (5 bases). The CDR3 extends over 15 amino acids. Germline values: CDR1 DFQATT, CDR2 SNEGSKA (reference sequence). The V gene lost 3 bases and the J gene lost 0 bases, with 13 bases spanning the gap. DNA for the CDR3: TGCAGTGCTAGTGGGGCTACTACTAGCACAGATACGCAGTATTTT. It translates to CSASGATTSTDTQYF.

This sequence joins TRBV5-1 and TRBJ2-6; D is ambiguous. The ends were cut back, 1 base at V and 1 base at J, with 6 bases in the middle. The CDR3 is 15 residues long. Germline values: CDR1 SGHRS, CDR2 YFSETQ. The CDR3: CASSLPGSGANVLTF. Written as DNA, the CDR3 is TGCGCCAGCAGCTTGCCTGGGTCTGGGGCCAACGTCCTGACTTTC.

This clonotype has only a few counts. This chain links TRBV6-5 with TRBJ2-7; D is perhaps TRBD1 (6 bases). The CDR3 length is 15 residues. V lost 7 bases and J 6 bases, leaving 22 bases between the germline ends. Germline V CDR1 and CDR2: MNHEY, SVGAGI. The CDR3, as DNA: TGTGCCAGCACGTACTCCGGGACACGAAGGAGCGAGCAGTACTTC. Translating it yields CASTYSGTRRSEQYF.

J is TRBJ2-5 and V is TRBV5-1; 8 bases map to TRBD2. Looked up from germline, CDR1 is SGHRS and CDR2 is YFSETQ. The CDR3 is made up of 13 amino acids. Trimming cost V 6 bases and J 8 bases; bases outside gene matches: 9. The DNA for the CDR3 is TGCGCCAGCACAAAGCTAGCGGGCGGAACCCAGTACTTC. Translation gives CASTKLAGGTQYF.

This clonotype came up once. V and J are TRBV6-6 and TRBJ1-1; no firm D call. Germline-derived CDR1 and CDR2 are MNHNY and SVGAGI (reference sequence). Trimming stripped 6 bases from V and 5 bases from J, with 13 bases between. This CDR3 is built from 13 residues. The CDR3 reads CASRAGRATEAFF. For the CDR3, the DNA is TGTGCCAGCAGAGCCGGGAGGGCAACTGAAGCTTTCTTT.

The chain links TRBV6-5 to TRBJ1-2, with a tentative D call TRBD1 (6 bases). Trimming took off 0 bases at V and 3 bases at J, with 14 bases between the two ends. The CDR3 extends over 16 amino acids. The germline gives CDR1 MNHEY, CDR2 SVGAGI. The CDR3 is CASSYSWAGVDYGYTF. The CDR3 DNA sequence: TGTGCCAGCAGTTACTCGTGGGCAGGGGTCGACTATGGCTACACCTTC.

This clonotype was recorded many times. The J gene is TRBJ1-4, the V gene TRBV6-5; D is unresolved. The V end lost 6 bases, the J end lost 4 bases, and 3 bases lay between the germline ends. CDR3 size: 11 residues. The germline gives CDR1 MNHEY, CDR2 SVGAGI. CDR3 region: CASSRNEKLFF. The CDR3 bases are TGTGCCAGCAGCCGTAATGAAAAACTGTTTTTT.

This clonotype was found many times. V and J are TRBV20-1 and TRBJ2-3; TRBD2 matches at 12 bases. J gave up 1 base and V 0 bases, and 5 bases lay outside the gene matches. Germline V gene lookup returns CDR1 DFQATT and CDR2 SNEGSKA (reference sequence). The CDR3 sequence is 17 residues long. CDR3 DNA: TGCAGTGCTAGAGATGTCAGACTAGCGGGAGGCACAGATACGCAGTATTTT. Amino acid sequence: CSARDVRLAGGTDTQYF.

With regard to this clonotype: Mismatch with germline at one junction end may stem from a read error. Here the CDR3 reads CASSLGQGMGYEQYF. The CDR3 DNA follows: TGCGCCAGCAGCTTGGGCCAGGGAATGGGCTACGAGCAGTACTTC. The genes are TRBV7-9 and TRBJ2-7; D might be TRBD1 (5 bases). Germline V lookup: CDR1 SEHNR, CDR2 FQNEAQ (reference sequence). CDR3 length: 15 residues. The whole variable domain, remainder taken from reference TRBV7-9 and TRBJ2-7, is DTGVSQNPRHKITKRGQNVTFRCDPISEHNRLYWYRQTLGQGPEFLTYFQNEAQLEKSRLLSDRFSAERPKGSFSTLEIQRTEQGDSAMYLCASSLGQGMGYEQYFGPGTRLTVT.